Included here is one TCR beta chain sequence, with context. This record comes from a study of blood T cell repertoires in COVID-19. Study details: There were acute and convalescent COVID-19 samples, and they came from the United States, Italy and Spain. PBMCs, B-cell-depleted T cells, or T cells provided the cDNA or gDNA that made up the material.

This CDR3 comprises 14 residues. V shed 7 bases and J shed 3 bases, with 16 bases lying between them. The germline V gene has CDR1 WNHNN and CDR2 SYGVQD (reference sequence). As processed by the authors: Amplification from reference gene primers served as the basis for estimated nucleated cell counts. The assay was immunoSEQ multiplex PCR, and TCRdb's table has in-frame clones only and misses some. D and trimming come from the DNA, and the V and J calls and clone size come from that table. The table has roughly 76,000 clones, approximately 90% seen once; the top ten hold roughly 5%. The sequence came from a woman between 55 and 75 years old with active COVID-19. The chain uses TRBV10-1 and TRBJ2-7; D gene ambiguous. Sequenced material: peripheral blood. CDR3 sequence: CASIGQFHIYEQYF. The DNA for the CDR3 is TGCGCCAGCATTGGGCAATTTCATATCTACGAGCAGTACTTC.